This T cell receptor beta chain was obtained from a study of T cells in Graves' hyperthyroidism and ophthalmopathy. Study observations and caveats: Patients with ophthalmopathy were separated from those with stable hyperthyroidism by a 13 V-J model. Peripheral blood also featured most of the thyroid clonotypes expanded above 0.001.

A patient was excluded if there was uncontrolled infection, other autoimmune disease, pregnancy or lactation. As for this clonotype: Its antigen is unidentified. At one of its ends the junction is not consistent with the germline gene, which may arise from a read error.

Amplified TCR beta CDR3 regions came from RNA transcripts. Researchers ran a first-round RT-PCR on the TCR CDR3 using the HTBI primer set. Via MiXCR, TCRdb re-called the multiplex PCR reads, giving one row per CDR3 protein. The sample shows 490,000 or so distinct CDR3 sequences, 40% to 50% of them seen only once. CDR1 is MGHRA, CDR2 YSYEKL, per germline. The CDR3 contains 10 residues. This clonotype originated in an adult woman with Graves' disease, either hyperthyroidism or ophthalmopathy (not recorded which). The sequencing sample was made of peripheral blood or thyroid tissue (not recorded which). V is TRBV4-1 and J is TRBJ2-5, with unresolved D. In DNA form, the CDR3 reads TGTGCCAGCAGCCAAGCGAGCCAGTACTTC. Protein: CASSQASQYF.